The next 6 T cell receptor beta chains were all read from a single sample in a study of T cell clusters in autoimmune cytopenias. Multiplex touch-down PCR amplified TRB using TRB-A and TRB-B pools in one tube. TCRdb reprocessed the multiplex PCR reads; each CDR3 protein has one entry and no DNA is given. The specimen's table records approximately 8,100 distinct CDR3 sequences. Some 39,000 genome equivalents of blood DNA were amplified for TRB. The sequenced material came from peripheral blood. Receptors were obtained from a human donor with an autoimmune cytopenia or autoimmune hepatitis (not recorded which).

The chain uses TRBV6-1 and TRBJ2-6; as DNA is missing, the TRBD1 call by TCRdb cannot be tested. The CDR3 has 17 residues. CDR1 and CDR2 (germline): MNHNS, SASEGT. CDR3 sequence reads: CASSQQGIYSGANVLTF.

This clonotype is labeled medium-sized based on frequency. This chain uses TRBV5-4 with TRBJ2-5; the D call from TCRdb, TRBD1, cannot be confirmed without DNA. From germline, CDR1 is SGHNT and CDR2 YYREEE (reference sequence). The CDR3 loop spans 18 amino acids. CDR3 sequence: CASSLRDRGLETGETQYF.

The chain carries TRBV6-1 and TRBJ1-4; checking the TCRdb D call of TRBD1 is not possible without DNA. This CDR3 region has 16 residues. CDR1 and CDR2 from the germline V gene are MNHNS and SASEGT. The CDR3 reads CASSEGTGPRGVKLFF.

In terms of frequency, this clonotype is medium-sized (0.01 to 0.1%). The rearrangement links TRBV18 to TRBJ1-2; TCRdb proposes TRBD1, but this gene call is untestable without DNA. This CDR3 contains 16 residues. Germline-derived CDR1 and CDR2 are KGHSH and LQKENI. CDR3 in amino acids: CASSPIAQPGTGGYTF. Full variable domain (remainder filled in from reference TRBV18 and TRBJ1-2): NAGVMQNPRHLVRRRGQEARLRCSPMKGHSHVYWYRQLPEEGLKFMVYLQKENIIDESGMPKERFSAEFPKEGPSILRIQQVVRGDSAAYFCASSPIAQPGTGGYTFGSGTRLTVV.

This chain joins TRBV6-5 and TRBJ2-3; TCRdb designates TRBD1, a call that cannot be tested without DNA. Per germline, CDR1 MNHEY and CDR2 SVGAGI. This CDR3 comprises 17 residues. The CDR3: CASSPLRRRSVGDTQYF.

J is TRBJ2-5 and V is TRBV12-3 or TRBV12-4; TCRdb names TRBD2, which stays unverified in the absence of DNA. This CDR3 has 18 amino acids. CDR3 sequence: CASSFFALAGGAQETQYF.